This TCR beta chain was captured in a study of post-analysis software for immune sequencing data. Unique molecular identifiers tagged the TCR beta cDNA libraries. MiXCR was run by TCRdb on the PCR reads, yielding one entry per CDR3 protein. The table lists approximately 570,000 distinct CDR3 sequences, about 40% of them singletons. The sequence was collected from a girl aged 5-17 years with multiple sclerosis. The sample comprised blood.

This chain's CDR3 is CSVTAAGQQYEQYF. The CDR3 coding sequence is TGCAGCGTCACTGCGGCGGGACAGCAATACGAGCAGTACTTC. This chain links TRBV29-1 with TRBJ2-5; possibly TRBD1 for D (7 bases). The J call is in doubt because the DNA end fits TRBJ2-7 better. This CDR3 region has 14 residues. Germline CDR1 SQVTM, CDR2 ANQGSEA.